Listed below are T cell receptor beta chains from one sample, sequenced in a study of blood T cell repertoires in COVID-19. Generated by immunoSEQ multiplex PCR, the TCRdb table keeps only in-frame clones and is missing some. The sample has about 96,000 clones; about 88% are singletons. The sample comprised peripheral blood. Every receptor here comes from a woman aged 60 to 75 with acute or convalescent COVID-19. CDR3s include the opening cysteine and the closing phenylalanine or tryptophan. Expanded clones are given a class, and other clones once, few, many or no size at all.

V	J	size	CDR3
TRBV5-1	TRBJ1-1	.	CASSPEGNTEAFF
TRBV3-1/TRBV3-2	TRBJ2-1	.	CASSQVGQGASEQFF
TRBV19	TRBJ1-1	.	CASSILGSATMNTEAFF
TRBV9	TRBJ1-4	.	CASSAGQRNEKLFF
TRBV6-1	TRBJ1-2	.	CASSEHRELFYGYTF
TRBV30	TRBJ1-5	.	CAWSHDRDQPQHF
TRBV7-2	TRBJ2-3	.	CASSLDRSTDTQYF
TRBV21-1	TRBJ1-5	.	CASSKGPGGTGQPQHF
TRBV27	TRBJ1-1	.	CASRRQGESSWAFF
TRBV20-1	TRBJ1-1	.	CSASVGTENTEAFF
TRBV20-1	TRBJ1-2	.	CSARQGYGYTF
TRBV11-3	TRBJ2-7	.	CASSREAGLAENYEQYF
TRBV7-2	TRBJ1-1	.	CASSLESGRPEKAFF
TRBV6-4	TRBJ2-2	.	CASSDSPGGHTGELFF
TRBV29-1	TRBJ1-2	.	CSGATGTGSYGYTF
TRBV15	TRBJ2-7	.	CATSREGTWAPYEQYF
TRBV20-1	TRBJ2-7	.	CSAGHSYEQYF
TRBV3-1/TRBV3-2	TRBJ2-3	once	CASSQDRATSTQYF
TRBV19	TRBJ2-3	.	CASSTYPGHYTQYF
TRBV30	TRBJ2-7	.	CAWSGASGGNSYEQYF
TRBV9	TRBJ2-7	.	CASSSHAGFDLSYEQYF
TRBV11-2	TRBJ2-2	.	CASSPGTSGTGGELFF
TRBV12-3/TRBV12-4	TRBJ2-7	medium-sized	CATALAGGYEQYF
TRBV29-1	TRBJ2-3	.	CSVAAGGPDTQYF
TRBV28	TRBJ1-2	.	CASSVVQGASGYTF
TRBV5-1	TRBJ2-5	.	CASSILKGRQETQYF
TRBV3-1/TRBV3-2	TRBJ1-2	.	CAVGQGYGYTF
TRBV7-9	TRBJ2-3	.	CASSYIGLVSTDTQYF
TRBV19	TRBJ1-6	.	CASSSRGNSYNSPLHF
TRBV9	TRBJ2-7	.	CASSVGSGTGGEQYF
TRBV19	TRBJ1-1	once	CASSIYRGRITEAFF
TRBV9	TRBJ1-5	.	CASSPKGGINQPQHF
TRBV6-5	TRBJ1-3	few	CASSNRFSGNTIYF
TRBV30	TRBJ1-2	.	CAWRGTGGRSARGYTF
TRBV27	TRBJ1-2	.	CASSLTGVDYGYTF
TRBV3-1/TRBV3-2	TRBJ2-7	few	CASSQVRGYEQYF
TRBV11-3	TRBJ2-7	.	CASSLGATGVYEQYF
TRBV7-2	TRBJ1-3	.	CASSLVGAGSGNTIYF
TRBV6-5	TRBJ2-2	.	CASCRQALTGELFF
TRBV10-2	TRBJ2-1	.	CATEPQGSSYNEQFF
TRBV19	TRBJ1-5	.	CASHPTGLRGSGGAQHF
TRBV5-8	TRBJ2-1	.	CASSLVGTRDEQFF
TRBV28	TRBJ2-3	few	CASSPDRGAADTQYF
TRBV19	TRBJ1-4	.	CASSTNRGTNEKLFF
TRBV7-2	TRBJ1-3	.	CASGVPQRDTIYF
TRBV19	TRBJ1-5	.	CASSMDREGQPQHF
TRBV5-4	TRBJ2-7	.	CASSPSLADYEQYF
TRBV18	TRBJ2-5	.	CASSRGQGGKETQYF
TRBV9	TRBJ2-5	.	CASSQEGYETQYF
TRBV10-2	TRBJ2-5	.	CASRASGEETQYF
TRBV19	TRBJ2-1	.	CASSTNRDRANNEQFF
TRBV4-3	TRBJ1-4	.	CASSQGTGVFPEKLFF
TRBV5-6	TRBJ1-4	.	CASSLGGGLANEKLFF
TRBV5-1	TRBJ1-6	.	CASSPGQVDSPLHF
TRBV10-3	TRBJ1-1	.	CAISDRGANTEAFF
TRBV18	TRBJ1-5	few	CASSPKARGGMSNQPQHF
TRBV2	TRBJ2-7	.	CASRTGVYEQYF
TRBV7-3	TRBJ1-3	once	CASSSGTGHGNTIYF
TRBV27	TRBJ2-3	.	CASSAPPLADTQYF
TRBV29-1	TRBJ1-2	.	CSATGQGADGYTF